This TCR beta chain originates from a study of T cells in Graves' hyperthyroidism and ophthalmopathy. Trimming left V 6 bases short and J 6 bases short, with 15 bases between. The CDR3 length is 15 residues. The V gene's germline CDR1 is MNHNS and CDR2 SASEGT. TCR beta CDR3 regions were amplified from RNA. The HTBI primer set served for first-round RT-PCR of the TCR CDR3. TCRdb processed the multiplex PCR reads anew with MiXCR; each CDR3 protein has one entry. The sample holds about 600,000 distinct CDR3 sequences; more than 13% are singletons and the top ten take less than 9%. The chain joins TRBV6-1 to TRBJ1-6, with D perhaps matching TRBD1 (6 bases). The sample taken for sequencing was blood. This TCR was recovered from a woman in her late teens or twenties with Graves' ophthalmopathy. DNA for the CDR3: TGTGCCAGCAGGGCGACAGGATCGTCTAATTCACCCCTCCACTTT. Residues: CASRATGSSNSPLHF.